This T cell receptor beta chain was sequenced during a study of T cells after yellow fever vaccination. Study details: It was SMART-Seq v4 Ultra Low Input that prepared the fractions with low cell numbers.

Researchers made TCR cDNA using 5'RACE template switching, and this step added a universal primer site and UMIs. TCRdb itself ran the 5' RACE reads through MiXCR, one entry per CDR3 protein. The repertoire consists of under 400,000 distinct CDR3 sequences, with roughly 11% occurring once and the leading ten covering less than 20%. This clonotype has a handful of counts. Its matching antigen is unknown. The study's findings and limits: Post-booster samples contained most primary-vaccination clones (approximately 97% CD4, about 87% CD8). Secondary responses were weaker yet peaked faster, day 5 versus 15.

This TCR was recovered from a man aged 18 to 29 who received the YFV17D yellow fever vaccine. The material sequenced was PBMCs, taken on the day of the first yellow fever vaccination.

The CDR3 protein is CASSLARGRFSNQPQHF. In DNA, the CDR3 is TGTGCCAGCAGCTTAGCCAGGGGGCGATTTAGCAATCAGCCCCAGCATTTT. This chain connects TRBV7-2 to TRBJ1-5; TRBD1 aligns across 8 bases. The CDR3 runs to 17 residues. V lost 0 bases, J lost 0 bases, and 4 bases stayed unmatched. CDR1 and CDR2 from the germline V gene are SGHTA and FQGNSA.